A single sample is the source of the 9 T cell receptor beta chains below, sequenced in a study of T cell changes during pregnancy in multiple sclerosis. Here immunoSEQ multiplex PCR was the method, and the copy in TCRdb shows in-frame clones only, minus some. The data contain about 68,000 clones, 90% of them singletons. This specimen consisted of peripheral blood, obtained in the third trimester of pregnancy. These receptors came from a female donor with multiple sclerosis, enrolled in a pregnancy study.

The rearrangement links TRBV2 to TRBJ1-2, with 7 bases fitting TRBD1. Germline loops: CDR1 SNHLY, CDR2 FYNNEI. CDR3 size: 13 residues. Trimming took 7 bases from V and 3 from J; bases not matched to a gene: 5. CDR3 nucleotide sequence: TGTGCCAGCAACCCCGGGACAGACTATGGCTACACCTTC. It specifies CASNPGTDYGYTF.

V gene TRBV29-1 combines with J gene TRBJ1-5; D perhaps matches TRBD1 (5 bases). The CDR3 runs to 15 residues. Germline V gene sequence: CDR1 SQVTM, CDR2 ANQGSEA. V gave up 7 bases and J gave up 3 bases, with 19 bases separating them. CDR3 in amino acids: CSALFLTESNQPQHF. CDR3 DNA sequence: TGCAGCGCCCTCTTTTTGACAGAATCCAATCAGCCCCAGCATTTT. Full variable domain (outside the CDR3, taken from reference TRBV29-1 and TRBJ1-5): SAVISQKPSRDICQRGTSLTIQCQVDSQVTMMFWYRQQPGQSLTLIATANQGSEATYESGFVIDKFPISRPNLTFSTLTVSNMSPEDSSIYLCSALFLTESNQPQHFGDGTRLSIL.

V gene TRBV7-2 combines with J gene TRBJ1-1; TRBD1 is a possible D gene (5 bases). The germline V gene encodes CDR1 SGHTA and CDR2 FQGNSA. CDR3 length: 13 amino acids. V lost 3 bases to trimming and J lost 5 bases, with 10 bases between them. The DNA for the CDR3 is TGTGCCAGCAGCTTGTCGACAGCTACTGAAGCTTTCTTT. Translated: CASSLSTATEAFF.

The chain carries TRBV6-1 and TRBJ2-3; 7 bases are a match to TRBD1. The ends lost 3 bases at V and 2 bases at J; junction bases unmatched: 5. Germline V CDR1 and CDR2: MNHNS, SASEGT. This CDR3 region has 15 residues. CDR3 in amino acids: CASSDRDRDTDTQYF. CDR3 nucleotide sequence: TGTGCCAGCAGTGACCGGGACAGAGACACAGATACGCAGTATTTT.

The chain uses TRBV4-1 and TRBJ2-1; 13 bases are shared with TRBD2. V lost 4 bases, J lost 4 bases, and 7 bases stayed unmatched. CDR3 length: 17 amino acids. Germline CDR1 and CDR2: MGHRA and YSYEKL. The CDR3 protein is CASSPEGTSGKYNEQFF. DNA of the CDR3: TGCGCCAGCAGCCCCGAAGGGACTAGCGGGAAGTACAATGAGCAGTTCTTC.

As to this clone: The same CDR3 is also encoded by other DNA sequences in this sample. The chain is built from TRBV9 and TRBJ2-5, with a tentative D call TRBD2 (7 bases). CDR1 and CDR2 from the germline V gene are SGDLS and YYNGEE. This CDR3 is 15 amino acids long. The ends were cut back, 0 bases at V and 5 bases at J, with 14 bases in the middle. The CDR3 nucleotides read TGTGCCAGCAGCGTAGGGGGAGGGGGGCAGGAGACCCAGTACTTC. Translation: CASSVGGGGQETQYF.

The gene calls are TRBV27 and TRBJ2-2; D gene ambiguous. The germline V gene has CDR1 MNHEY and CDR2 SMNVEV (reference sequence). With 6 bases removed from V and 4 bases from J, the gap between germline ends came to 9 bases. CDR3 size: 13 residues. Written as DNA, the CDR3 is TGTGCCAGCAGGGCCGGGTTCACCGGGGAGCTGTTTTTT. This sequence encodes CASRAGFTGELFF.

The rearrangement uses TRBV5-1 and TRBJ1-3; D remains unclear. The germline CDR1 and CDR2 sequences are SGHRS and YFSETQ. The CDR3 spans 17 residues. The V and J ends lost 4 bases and 0 bases respectively, with 17 bases between them. The CDR3: CASSAAGGSLSGNTIYF. The CDR3 DNA is TGCGCCAGCAGCGCCGCGGGAGGGTCCCTCTCTGGAAACACCATATATTTT.

The genes are TRBV11-2 and TRBJ1-4; 9 bases are shared with TRBD1. V was pared by 5 bases and J by 5 bases, with 3 bases of the junction left unmatched. Germline assignment: CDR1 SGHAT and CDR2 FQNNGV. CDR3 size: 14 residues. CDR3 in amino acids: CASSPGQGNEKLFF. The CDR3 DNA reads TGTGCCAGCAGCCCTGGACAGGGGAATGAAAAACTGTTTTTT. Drawing the rest from reference TRBV11-2 and TRBJ1-4, the complete variable domain is EAGVAQSPRYKIIEKRQSVAFWCNPISGHATLYWYQQILGQGPKLLIQFQNNGVVDDSQLPKDRFSAERLKGVDSTLKIQPAKLEDSAVYLCASSPGQGNEKLFFGSGTQLSVL.